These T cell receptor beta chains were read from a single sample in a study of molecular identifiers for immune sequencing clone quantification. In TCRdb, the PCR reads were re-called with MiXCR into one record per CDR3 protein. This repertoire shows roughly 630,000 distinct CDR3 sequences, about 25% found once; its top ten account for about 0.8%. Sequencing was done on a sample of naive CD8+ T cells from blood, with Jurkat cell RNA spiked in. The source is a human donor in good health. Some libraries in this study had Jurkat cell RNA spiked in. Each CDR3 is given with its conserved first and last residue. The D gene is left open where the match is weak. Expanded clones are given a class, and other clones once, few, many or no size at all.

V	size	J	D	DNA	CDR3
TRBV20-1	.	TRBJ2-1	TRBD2	TGCAGTGCTGAACGGTATCGGACTAGCGGGCAGGTCCTCTTCGATGAGCAGTTCTTC	CSAERYRTSGQVLFDEQFF
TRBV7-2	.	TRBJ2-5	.	TGTGCCAGCAGCTTCATCCTCCAGGGGGGGGGTCTACTGAGAGAGACCCAGTACTTC	CASSFILQGGGLLRETQYF
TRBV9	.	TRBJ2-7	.	TGTGCCAGCAGCGCCGAGACTAGTTCGGACGAGCAGTACTTC	CASSAETSSDEQYF
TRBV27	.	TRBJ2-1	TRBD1	TGTGCCAGCAGTCAATGGACAGGGGTGGCCCACGATGAGCAGTTCTTC	CASSQWTGVAHDEQFF
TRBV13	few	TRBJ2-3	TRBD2	TGTGCCAGCAGCGCACCTTCCCGGGAGGGACCTTTCACAGATACGCAGTATTTT	CASSAPSREGPFTDTQYF
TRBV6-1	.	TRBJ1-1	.	TGTGCCAGCAGTGCAGAGGGGTCGTGGACTGAAGCTTTCTTT	CASSAEGSWTEAFF
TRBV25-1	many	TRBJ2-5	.	TGTGCCAGCAGTGGTAGCCAAGAGACCCAGTACTTC	CASSGSQETQYF
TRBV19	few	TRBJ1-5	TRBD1	TGTGCCAGTACTTGGACAGGGGGCTATCAGCCCCAGCATTTT	CASTWTGGYQPQHF
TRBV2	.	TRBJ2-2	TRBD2	TGTGCCAGCAGTCGGACTAGCGGGATACACACCGGGGAGCTGTTTTTT	CASSRTSGIHTGELFF
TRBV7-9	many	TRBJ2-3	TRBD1	TGTGCCAGCAGCCTCCCCCGGGACAGGCCCACAGATACGCAGTATTTT	CASSLPRDRPTDTQYF
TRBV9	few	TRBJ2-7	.	TGTGCCAGCAGCGTGGGCCCAACCTCCTACGAGCAGTACTTC	CASSVGPTSYEQYF
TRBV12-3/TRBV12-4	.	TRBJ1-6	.	TGTGCCAGCAGTCCACAGGGTGGTTATTCACCCCTCCACTTT	CASSPQGGYSPLHF
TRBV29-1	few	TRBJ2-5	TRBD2	TGCAGCGTTGACGGGTTAGCTAGCGGGGCCCTTTGGGAGACCCAGTACTTC	CSVDGLASGALWETQYF
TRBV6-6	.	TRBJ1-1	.	TGTGCCAGCAGTTACCCGGGTAACCCTACCGCTTTCTTT	CASSYPGNPTAFF
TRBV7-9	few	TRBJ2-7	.	TGTGCCAGCAGCTTAACGTCTTTAGGGACCTACGAGCAGTACTTC	CASSLTSLGTYEQYF
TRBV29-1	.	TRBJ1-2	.	TGCAGCGTCGCCGGGACGCCGCTCTATGGCTACACCTTC	CSVAGTPLYGYTF
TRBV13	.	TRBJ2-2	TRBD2	TGTGCCAGCAGCCCCGCGCGGGAGACGGAAACCGGGGAGCTGTTTTTT	CASSPARETETGELFF
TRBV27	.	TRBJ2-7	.	TGTGCCAGCAGTTGGCGGGGCCGGATCCACGCGCAGTACTTC	CASSWRGRIHAQYF
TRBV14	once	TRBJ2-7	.	TGTGCCAGCAGCACCTTTACCTACGAGCAGTACTTC	CASSTFTYEQYF
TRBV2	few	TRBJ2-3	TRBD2	TGTGCCAGCACTCCCGCCTTTGGGTCTAGCGGGGGGACGTCGGATACGCAGTATTTT	CASTPAFGSSGGTSDTQYF
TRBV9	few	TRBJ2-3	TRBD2	TGTGCCAGCAGCGTGGGTAGCGGGAATTTTGGAAGCACAGATACGCAGTATTTT	CASSVGSGNFGSTDTQYF
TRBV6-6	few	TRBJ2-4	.	TGTGCCAGCAGTTACTCGAGTGGCGGTGTTTTGATCATTCAGTACTTC	CASSYSSGGVLIIQYF
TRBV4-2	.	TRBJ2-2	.	TGTGCCAGCAGCCAAGCCCCGGGAAACACCGGGGAGCTGTTTTTT	CASSQAPGNTGELFF
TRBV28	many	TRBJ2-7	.	TGTGCCAGCAGTTTGAGGGGAAACGAGCAGTACTTC	CASSLRGNEQYF
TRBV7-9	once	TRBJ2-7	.	TGTGCCAGCAGCTTAGGGCACTACGAGCAGCACTTC	CASSLGHYEQHF
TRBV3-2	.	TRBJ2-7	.	.	CASSWVGPGTIYEQYF
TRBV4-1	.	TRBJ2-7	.	TGCGCCAGCAGCCAAGAGACAGTCTACGAGCAGTACTTC	CASSQETVYEQYF
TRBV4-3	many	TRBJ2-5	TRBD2	TGCGCCAGCAGCCAAGATCTTGCGGGGGGGCCTGGCGAGACCCAGTACTTC	CASSQDLAGGPGETQYF